This T cell receptor (beta chain) was sequenced in a study of cytomegalovirus exposure and HLA in healthy donors (TCRdb year 2017). Background for the entire study: According to an earlier analysis of around 600 of the donors, some 180 million T cells yielded some 120 million unique TCR beta sequences and about 300 Gb of sequence data. The study combined high-throughput TCR immunosequencing, statistical association of individual TCRs with disease status, and machine learning to predict cytomegalovirus infection status. Because of strong linkage in the cohort, four or five DR-DQ haplotypes were treated as single units for association and clustering. Rather than using new phenotypic data, the later analysis identified candidate immune exposures from TCR beta sequences and from how often those sequences occurred across donors. HLA typing included class I and class II loci at four-digit resolution. The number of typed donors differed by locus: about 620-640 for A, B, C, DRB1 and DQB1; 522 for DQA1; 606 for DPA1; and about 470 for DPB1. Genome-wide SNP genotypes for about three fifths of the 666 donors were used in a later genetic analysis, which treated that subset as a discovery cohort. The genetic ancestry cluster associated with self-reported Caucasian donors included 81% of the roughly 360 genotyped donors. An earlier analysis of roughly 580 of the donors used high-throughput TCR beta sequencing to judge whether each TCR beta V gene segment behaved as functional or pseudogenic. In addition to the first cohort of several hundred subjects, a separate validation cohort of 130 or so different subjects was used. The T cell repertoires of several hundred subjects were profiled by immunosequencing and related to cytomegalovirus serostatus. Among some 410 genotyped donors of the cohort, an average of about 240,000 unique TCR beta nucleotide sequences was sequenced per donor, of which roughly 17% were non-productive. Every repertoire in the discovery cohort had been generated on one and the same sequencing platform. Donor age, sex, ethnicity and CMV serostatus were collected together with the repertoire data. The aim of the study was to test whether cataloging public T cell receptors could identify signatures of past pathogen exposure. To study patterns of TCR occurrence, a later analysis re-analyzed previously published TCR beta repertoires from around 700 donors and added high-resolution HLA genotyping. About 300 gigabases of sequencing data and approximately 85 million unique TCR sequences were included in an early release covering several hundred HLA-typed donors. What the research found in general, with its limitations: The classifier was reported to diagnose cytomegalovirus status with high specificity and sensitivity in both the original cohort and the validation cohort. Most TCR sequences were observed very rarely across donors, whereas some public TCRs were present in many individuals. Correlated functional status among segregating V segments might be attributable to linkage disequilibrium, but an unknown experimental factor could not be ruled out. The earlier analysis of 587 of the donors excluded roughly 17 rarely observed V segments, including chromosome 9 orphons, because counts were too low. An earlier analysis of approximately 570 of the donors showed that most TCR beta V segments appeared in productive rearrangements either about 87% or about 30% of the time, which broadly matched IMGT annotations. Compared with equally common non-associated chains, HLA-associated TCR beta chains in a later analysis were more clonally expanded and had lower generation probabilities. According to a later analysis, TCR association rates differed among HLA loci, with DRB1 alleles showing the most associated TCRs and HLA-C alleles showing the fewest. Because HLA typing was missing for some donors at each locus, association tests included only the typed subset. According to a later genetic analysis, donors in an Asian-associated ancestry cluster had fewer N-insertions in productive TCRs than the approximately 670-donor mean. Several of the top co-occurrence clusters appeared to be linked to parvovirus B19, influenza, CMV and Epstein-Barr virus, according to a later analysis. Sequencing depth was assumed to be roughly uniform across donors in the presence/absence analyses, though that assumption may not hold. Assigning TCR associations to individual alleles was difficult when HLA alleles, especially DR and DQ, strongly co-occurred. An association between a missense DCLRE1C variant and V-gene and J-gene trimming of TCR beta chains was found in a later genetic analysis and replicated in an independent cohort. Most CMV-associated TCR beta chains appeared to be HLA-restricted in a later analysis, and the HLA associations seemed to be driven largely by CMV exposure. A later analysis associated 16,951 TCR beta sequences with specific HLA alleles at a false discovery rate of 0.05. Three of the identified cytomegalovirus-associated TCR beta chains were confirmed in vitro to be specific for cytomegalovirus antigens. This cohort had only TCR beta chains sequenced, and the lack of alpha or paired-chain data limited which features could be detected. Because the 87-base-pair reads could not distinguish some IMGT-functional V segments, including TRBV6-2 and TRBV6-3, those segments were excluded. In the study, approximately 160 TCR beta chains were listed as associated with cytomegalovirus. Immune exposure information for the cohort was limited to CMV serostatus. A cluster of highly shared sequence variants was judged likely to represent a technical artifact of the sequencing pipeline. A further reported finding was that TCR beta sequences accurately predicted the HLA-A and HLA-B alleles for most subjects in the first cohort. The authors suggested that the approach could potentially be extended to other disease states and immunological phenotypes.

In regard to this clone: Its specific antigen is unknown. Per-base qualities were not stored, and no clone one base away is much larger.

The cohort consisted of 600 or so healthy bone marrow donors. All cohort members were sampled while nominally healthy, although unrecorded immune exposures were likely present. The donor was CMV seropositive and was included in the group of approximately 300 seropositive cohort members. Every donor gave a peripheral blood sample, and the peripheral blood mononuclear cells from that sample were used for TCR beta sequencing. Genomic DNA was extracted from the blood cell samples with the Qiagen DNeasy Blood Extraction Kit. The library was produced with the immunoSEQ multiplex PCR assay. For the multiplex PCR, a mixture combining 60 forward primers for TCR Vbeta segments and 13 reverse primers for TCR Jbeta segments was used. The CDR3 region of rearranged TCR beta genes was amplified from genomic DNA by a multiplex PCR assay. The Illumina HiSeq System was used to sequence the amplified TCR beta libraries as 87-base-pair reads. In the authors' own workflow: A later analysis counted tens of millions of unique TCR beta chains across the 690 or so repertoires, and roughly 9.9 million of these chains were shared by at least two donors. A nearest-neighbor algorithm error-corrected the raw reads and collapsed the reads into unique sequences, merging closely related sequences to remove PCR and sequencing errors. Alignment of CDR3 sequences to IMGT reference sequences was used to assign V, D and J gene segments. For a sequence to be retained, a match of at least six nucleotides to both a V gene segment and a J gene segment was required. A rearrangement was called productive if the CDR3 had no stop codons and remained in frame with V and J, and every other rearrangement was called non-productive. Following IMGT convention, CDR3 was defined as the stretch from the second conserved V-encoded cysteine to the conserved J-encoded phenylalanine. The earlier analysis of fewer than 700 of the donors excluded sequences that lacked an unambiguous match to a single V gene segment. An earlier analysis of over 450 of the donors classified V segments as functional when productive rearrangements were above 56.7% and as segregating when the standard deviation between donors was above 5%. A statistical classification framework was developed to diagnose cytomegalovirus status using the catalog of TCR beta chain sequences. V and J gene assignment, in a later analysis, came from comparing TCR nucleotide sequences with IMGT/GENE-DB human TR gene sequences. A later analysis assigned CDR3 sequences and most-parsimonious VDJ recombination scenarios with the TCRdist pipeline. In a later analysis, each TCR beta chain was defined by its CDR3 amino acid sequence together with its V-gene family, and reads lacking a unique V-gene family were excluded. To address suspected cross-contamination and a sequencing artifact, a later analysis removed around 600 highly shared, low-generation-probability nucleotide sequences. In a later analysis, a clonal expansion index for each public chain was calculated from normalized within-repertoire ranks of inferred template counts. A later analysis computed generation probabilities with a VDJ recombination model fitted to out-of-frame rearrangements, and checked the results against IGoR. A later analysis scored TCR-TCR, TCR-HLA and TCR-CMV co-occurrence with hypergeometric tests, applying a repertoire-size bias correction to TCR pairs. A later analysis estimated false discovery rates by permuting HLA or CMV assignments 20 times. In a later analysis, co-occurring TCRs were grouped using DBSCAN, with TCRdist sequence similarity added in when clustering inside HLA-allele-positive subsets. Co-occurrence clustering excluded repertoires with fewer than 30,000 or more than 120,000 public chains, plus five with anomalous nucleotide sharing. TCRdb took over this immuneACCESS table, retaining in-frame rearrangements with V and J assigned. Such tables are incomplete; in checked studies, under half of the missing clones stem from an unresolved V gene, and the remainder is unexplained. V, J and clone size are taken as reported in that table, and D and trimming were inferred from the DNA itself. The table for this sample lists around 120,000 clones; roughly 80% of them were counted only once. The ten largest make up less than 3.5% of the sample.

The CDR3 runs 15 amino acids, cysteine and phenylalanine included. Kept here is only the CDR3 DNA, which spans 45 bases and is read in frame from base 1. Trimming at the junction amounts to 3 bases on V and 0 bases on J, and the germline ends lie 6 bases apart. CDR1 and CDR2 are read off the germline V gene (reference sequence) as MNHEY and SMNVEV. This receptor chain uses TRBV27 and TRBJ2-6; the D gene identity is not certain. The source of this sequence is a woman in her thirties or forties in good health and CMV-seropositive. Sequencing used PBMCs. The bases are TGTGCCAGCAGTTTCCTACTCTCTGGGGCCAACGTCCTGACTTTC. Translated, it gives CASSFLLSGANVLTF.